These 32 T cell receptor beta chains were sequenced from one sample in a study of CD8 T cells in ankylosing spondylitis. TCRdb fed the 5' RACE reads into MiXCR, producing one record per CDR3 protein. The sample yields a few hundred thousand distinct CDR3 sequences, approximately 11% seen once. Sequencing input: blood, either unsorted or a sorted T cell fraction (not recorded which). Every receptor here comes from a male donor with ankylosing spondylitis or in good health (not recorded which).

This clonotype was detected ten times or more. This chain uses TRBV7-2 with TRBJ2-3; D unclear. The CDR3 covers 16 residues. CDR1 and CDR2 (germline): SGHTA, FQGNSA. V lost 1 base and J lost 3, with 14 bases in between. CDR3: CASSLVFSRPTDTQYF. CDR3 coding DNA: TGTGCCAGCAGCTTAGTGTTTAGCCGACCTACAGATACGCAGTATTTT.

Many counts were recorded for this clonotype. The J gene is TRBJ1-1, the V gene TRBV20-1; the D gene is possibly TRBD1 (6 bases). The CDR3 spans 13 residues. Trimming left V 3 bases short and J 3 bases short, with 11 bases between. In germline, CDR1 is DFQATT, CDR2 SNEGSKA (reference sequence). The CDR3 region has the DNA TGCAGTGCTAGTAAGGGGGTGGACACTGAAGCTTTCTTT. It codes for CSASKGVDTEAFF.

This clonotype was detected ten times or more. The gene calls are TRBV27 and TRBJ1-4; D is possibly TRBD1 (6 bases). The CDR3 runs to 17 residues. The germline V and J ends were trimmed by 5 bases and 2 bases, with 18 bases remaining between them. The V gene's germline CDR1 is MNHEY and CDR2 SMNVEV (reference sequence). The CDR3 coding sequence is TGTGCCAGCAGTGAGGTAGGGGGTGGGGCGACTAATGAAAAACTGTTTTTT. Protein: CASSEVGGGATNEKLFF.

This clonotype was found many times. The rearrangement links TRBV7-3 to TRBJ1-6; D might be TRBD1 (5 bases). Trimming pared 4 bases from V and 6 bases from J, leaving 13 bases between. Germline loops: CDR1 SGHTA, CDR2 FQGTGA. The CDR3 has 15 amino acids. CDR3 residues: CASSWGGGSNSPLHF. CDR3 DNA sequence: TGTGCCAGCAGCTGGGGGGGAGGGAGTAATTCACCCCTCCACTTT.

This clonotype was found many times. The chain employs TRBV28 and TRBJ2-1; 14 bases map to TRBD2. From germline, CDR1 is MDHEN and CDR2 SYDVKM. The CDR3 is made up of 20 amino acids. V lost 7 bases, J lost 1 base, and 15 bases stayed unmatched. Here the CDR3 reads CASNPPGLAGAEASYNEQFF. The CDR3 DNA reads TGTGCCAGCAATCCGCCGGGACTAGCGGGAGCAGAGGCGTCCTACAATGAGCAGTTCTTC.

The table lists this clonotype with many counts. This chain uses TRBV14 with TRBJ2-3; D gene uncertain. The CDR3 consists of 14 residues. The V end lost 1 base, the J end lost 4 bases, and 9 bases lay between the germline ends. Germline-derived CDR1 and CDR2 are SGHDN and FVKESK. CDR3: CASSQGHAADTQYF. CDR3 coding DNA: TGTGCCAGCAGCCAAGGTCATGCGGCAGATACGCAGTATTTT.

The chain couples TRBV20-1 to TRBJ2-1, with 10 bases fitting TRBD2. The CDR3 is 14 amino acids. Germline V gene sequence: CDR1 DFQATT, CDR2 SNEGSKA (reference sequence). With 6 bases clipped from V and 4 bases from J, the junction kept 6 bases outside the gene matches. The CDR3 loop reads CSAPAGGRYNEQFF. CDR3 coding DNA: TGCAGTGCACCAGCGGGGGGGCGATACAATGAGCAGTTCTTC.

A note on this clonotype: A much bigger clone sits one base away, suggesting this may be a read error. The chain combines TRBV7-9 with TRBJ2-3; 8 bases are shared with TRBD2. J gave up 5 bases and V 2 bases, and 6 bases lay outside the gene matches. This CDR3 region has 15 residues. Germline assignment: CDR1 SEHNR and CDR2 FQNEAQ (reference sequence). The DNA for the CDR3 is TGTGCCAGCAGCTTAATGCTAGCGGGTGTAGATACGCAGTATTTT. It encodes CASSLMLAGVDTQYF.

The V and J genes are TRBV7-2 and TRBJ1-6; no reliable D call. This CDR3 spans 16 amino acids. V lost 1 base and J lost 5, with 12 bases in between. Per germline, CDR1 SGHTA and CDR2 FQGNSA. CDR3 amino acids: CASSLEPPANNSPLHF. CDR3 coding DNA: TGTGCCAGCAGCTTAGAACCGCCCGCAAATAATTCACCCCTCCACTTT.

This rearrangement joins TRBV7-9 to TRBJ2-7; D gene ambiguous. CDR1 and CDR2 (germline): SEHNR, FQNEAQ (reference sequence). The V gene lost 2 bases and the J gene lost 2 bases, with 10 bases spanning the gap. The CDR3 covers 14 residues. The CDR3 region has the DNA TGTGCCAGCAGCTTAATCCAGGATCCCTACGAGCAGTACTTC. Translation: CASSLIQDPYEQYF.

This clonotype has ten or more counts. The J gene is TRBJ1-1, the V gene TRBV10-3, with D possibly TRBD1 on 5 matching bases. Germline V CDR1 and CDR2: ENHRY, SYGVKD. Trimming removed 7 bases at V and 4 bases at J, with 16 bases between. This CDR3 spans 14 amino acids. Here the CDR3 reads CAITPGREPTEAFF. As DNA, the CDR3 is TGTGCCATCACACCGGGACGGGAACCCACTGAAGCTTTCTTT.

In its sample, this clonotype was seen many times. The chain employs TRBV4-2 and TRBJ2-2, with D perhaps matching TRBD1 (6 bases). CDR1 is LGHNA and CDR2 is YNFKEQ in the germline V gene. The CDR3 sequence is 18 residues long. Trimming removed 5 bases at V and 4 bases at J, with 23 bases between. CDR3 sequence reads: CASSGQGVPGQITGELFF. The CDR3 coding sequence is TGTGCCAGCAGCGGACAAGGGGTACCGGGACAAATCACCGGGGAGCTGTTTTTT.

This clonotype was detected ten times or more. The V gene is TRBV5-1, the J gene TRBJ1-1; D ambiguous. V lost 1 base to trimming and J lost 2 bases, with 12 bases between them. Germline CDR1 SGHRS, CDR2 YFSETQ. This CDR3 has 15 residues. CDR3 nucleotides: TGCGCCAGCAGCTTGTATGGGCACGAAAACACTGAAGCTTTCTTT. Its translation is CASSLYGHENTEAFF.

This clonotype has a count of ten or more. The rearrangement links TRBV20-1 to TRBJ2-3; D is unresolved. Trimming removed 3 bases at V and 2 bases at J, with 18 bases between. The CDR3 covers 16 residues. Germline lookup yields CDR1 DFQATT and CDR2 SNEGSKA (reference sequence). The CDR3 sequence is CSARAYPAQDTDTQYF. The DNA of the CDR3 is TGCAGTGCTAGGGCTTATCCCGCCCAGGACACAGATACGCAGTATTTT.

V usage is TRBV5-1 and J usage is TRBJ2-2; 8 bases are a match to TRBD2. This CDR3 region has 17 residues. CDR1 is SGHRS, CDR2 YFSETQ, per germline. After removal of 6 bases from V and 0 bases from J, the junction contained 10 bases not matched to a gene. This chain's CDR3 is CASNEAGGQTNTGELFF. DNA of the CDR3: TGCGCCAGCAATGAGGCGGGAGGCCAAACGAACACCGGGGAGCTGTTTTTT.

This sequence joins TRBV12-5 and TRBJ2-3; TRBD2 aligns across 7 bases. The CDR3 has 16 residues. V dropped 0 bases and J dropped 3; count of bases not matched to a gene: 6. The V gene's germline CDR1 is LGHNT and CDR2 FRNRAP. The CDR3 coding sequence is TGTGCTAGTGGTTTGGTAACTAGCGCAGAGACAGATACGCAGTATTTT. This gives the protein CASGLVTSAETDTQYF.

Many counts were recorded for this clonotype. The gene calls are TRBV28 and TRBJ2-1; 7 bases map to TRBD2. Germline CDR1 reads MDHEN; CDR2 reads SYDVKM. The V segment lost 6 bases and the J segment 15 bases; nucleotides outside the gene matches: 20. There are 15 residues in the CDR3. The CDR3 DNA sequence: TGTGCCAGCAGCCCCCTATCCAGCGGGACCTCTTCTGTGTTCTTC. Protein sequence: CASSPLSSGTSSVFF.

This clonotype has at least ten counts. V and J are TRBV6-1 and TRBJ2-7, with 9 bases that match TRBD2. The CDR3 is 14 amino acids. V trimming: 8 bases; J trimming: 1 base; junction bases outside the gene matches: 6. Germline-derived CDR1 and CDR2 are MNHNS and SASEGT. CDR3 DNA sequence: TGTGCCAGCCTAGGGACTAGCAAATCCTACGAGCAGTACTTC. Encoded protein: CASLGTSKSYEQYF.

About this clonotype itself: The CDR3 carries no conserved terminal phenylalanine or tryptophan, so it likely arises from a read error. The chain has TRBV7-2 and TRBJ2-1, with D perhaps TRBD1 (6 bases). V lost 6 bases and J 4 bases, leaving 13 bases between the germline ends. CDR1 is SGHTA, CDR2 FQGNSA, per germline. The CDR3 extends over 14 amino acids. CDR3 nucleotide sequence: TGTGCCAGCAGGACCGGGACACCATACAATGAGCAGTTCCTC. It codes for CASRTGTPYNEQFL.

CDR3 in DNA: TGTGCCAGCAGCTCCGGACGGGTCACTGAAGCTTTCTTT. Amino acid sequence: CASSSGRVTEAFF. V gene TRBV28 combines with J gene TRBJ1-1; D is unresolved. This CDR3 contains 13 residues. V was clipped by 6 bases and J by 4 bases, with 12 bases between them. Germline values: CDR1 MDHEN, CDR2 SYDVKM. Full variable domain (remainder filled in from reference TRBV28 and TRBJ1-1): DVKVTQSSRYLVKRTGEKVFLECVQDMDHENMFWYRQDPGLGLRLIYFSYDVKMKEKGDIPEGYSVSREKKERFSLILESASTNQTSMYLCASSSGRVTEAFFGQGTRLTVV.

This clonotype was picked up a small number of times. The chain uses TRBV5-1 and TRBJ2-7; a weak D match, TRBD1 (5 bases). This CDR3 is 15 amino acids long. V was clipped by 0 bases and J by 6 bases, with 16 bases between them. Germline V gene lookup returns CDR1 SGHRS and CDR2 YFSETQ. CDR3 nucleotide sequence: TGCGCCAGCAGCTTGGATCGGTCAGGGCGTGGCGAGCAGTACTTC. Residues: CASSLDRSGRGEQYF.

This sequence joins TRBV6-2 or TRBV6-3 and TRBJ1-2; D not resolved. Per the germline V gene, CDR1 is MNHEY and CDR2 is SVGEGT. CDR3 length equals 11 residues. V lost 10 bases and J lost 5, with 11 bases in between. This chain's CDR3 is CAITDGYGYTF. The CDR3 bases are TGTGCCATCACGGACGGGTATGGCTACACCTTC.

This clonotype was seen many times. This sequence joins TRBV5-1 and TRBJ2-7; weak D call: TRBD1 (7 bases). With 0 bases removed from V and 5 bases from J, the gap between germline ends came to 12 bases. The CDR3 totals 14 residues. Germline-derived CDR1 and CDR2 are SGHRS and YFSETQ. The CDR3 spells CASSLVPGGNEQYF. The CDR3 DNA reads TGCGCCAGCAGCTTGGTGCCAGGGGGGAACGAGCAGTACTTC.

This clonotype was counted at least ten times. The V call is TRBV5-1, the J call TRBJ2-1; D remains ambiguous. This CDR3 has 13 residues. With 0 bases removed from V and 7 bases from J, the gap between germline ends came to 8 bases. Germline V gives CDR1 SGHRS, CDR2 YFSETQ. The CDR3 is CASSLGTENEQFF. CDR3 sequence (DNA): TGCGCCAGCAGCTTGGGGACGGAAAATGAGCAGTTCTTC.

The chain joins TRBV18 to TRBJ1-3; 8 nucleotides match TRBD1. V shed 1 base and J 4 bases; nucleotides not matched to a gene: 3. The germline V gene has CDR1 KGHSH and CDR2 LQKENI. This CDR3 region has 15 residues. The DNA of the CDR3 is TGTGCCAGCTCACCACGACAGGGGAGAGGAAACACCATATATTTT. This gives the protein CASSPRQGRGNTIYF.

This clonotype has ten or more counts. V is TRBV27 and J is TRBJ2-1, with TRBD1 matching 11 bases. CDR1 MNHEY and CDR2 SMNVEV come from the germline V gene (reference sequence). This CDR3 has 14 residues. Unmatched junction bases numbered 3, after V lost 3 bases and J lost 8 bases. CDR3 bases: TGTGCCAGCAGTTTCGGACAGGGGGCTTATGAGCAGTTCTTC. Residues: CASSFGQGAYEQFF.

This clonotype showed up many times. The CDR3 nucleotides are TGTGCCATCAGGGGACTCCCCACAGATACGCAGTATTTT. Protein: CAIRGLPTDTQYF. The J gene is TRBJ2-3, the V gene TRBV10-3, with D tentatively TRBD2 (6 bases). The CDR3 length is 13 residues. The germline gives CDR1 ENHRY, CDR2 SYGVKD. With 6 bases removed from V and 2 bases from J, the gap between germline ends came to 9 bases.

In this sample, this clonotype turned up many times. The chain combines TRBV9 with TRBJ2-3; 7 nucleotides agree with TRBD2. CDR1 SGDLS and CDR2 YYNGEE come from the germline V gene. V shed 0 bases, J shed 3 bases, and the junction held 1 base outside the gene matches. The CDR3 covers 14 residues. The CDR3 DNA reads as TGTGCCAGCAGCGTAGACGGGAGGACAGATACGCAGTATTTT. Its protein is CASSVDGRTDTQYF.

This clonotype showed up many times. This chain uses TRBV20-1 with TRBJ2-2; tentatively, D is TRBD1 (5 bases). The CDR3 extends over 15 amino acids. V was trimmed by 5 bases and J by 4 bases, leaving 17 bases between them. Germline values: CDR1 DFQATT, CDR2 SNEGSKA (reference sequence). CDR3 sequence reads: CSARKGWAATGELFF. The DNA of the CDR3 is TGCAGTGCTCGGAAGGGGTGGGCGGCCACCGGGGAGCTGTTTTTT.

This clonotype was recorded at least ten times. The chain combines TRBV29-1 with TRBJ2-7; perhaps TRBD2 as D (6 bases). V lost 4 bases to trimming and J lost 0 bases, with 10 bases between them. The length of the CDR3 is 13 residues. Germline lookup yields CDR1 SQVTM and CDR2 ANQGSEA. CDR3 in DNA: TGCAGCGTTGGTCTAGCGCGCTCCTACGAGCAGTACTTC. It codes for CSVGLARSYEQYF.

This clonotype was counted ten times or more. This chain uses TRBV4-1 with TRBJ2-2; 7 nucleotides line up with TRBD2. J gave up 6 bases and V 1 base, and 5 bases lay outside the gene matches. The CDR3 length is 15 residues. Germline-derived CDR1 and CDR2 are MGHRA and YSYEKL. CDR3: CASSQVPSGPGELFF. As DNA, the CDR3 is TGCGCCAGCAGCCAAGTTCCTAGCGGTCCCGGGGAGCTGTTTTTT.

This clonotype has ten or more counts. The genes are TRBV20-1 and TRBJ2-1, with no clear D. The V gene's germline CDR1 is DFQATT and CDR2 SNEGSKA (reference sequence). CDR3 length equals 13 residues. V was shortened by 3 bases and J by 0 bases, with 6 bases between the two germline ends. The CDR3 region has the DNA TGCAGTGCTAGGCCTAGCTCCTACAATGAGCAGTTCTTC. It yields the protein CSARPSSYNEQFF.